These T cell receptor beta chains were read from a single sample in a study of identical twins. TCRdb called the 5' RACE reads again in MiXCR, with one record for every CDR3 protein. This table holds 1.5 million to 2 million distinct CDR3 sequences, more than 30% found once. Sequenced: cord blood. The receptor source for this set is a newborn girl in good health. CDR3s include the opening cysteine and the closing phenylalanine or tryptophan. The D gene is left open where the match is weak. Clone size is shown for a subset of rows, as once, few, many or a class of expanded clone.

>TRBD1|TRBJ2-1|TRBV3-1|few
CASSQVGTVAEQFF
TGTGCCAGCAGCCAAGTAGGGACAGTGGCTGAGCAGTTCTTC
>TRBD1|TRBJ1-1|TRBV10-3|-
CAISGTNRGNTEAFF
TGTGCCATCAGTGGGACGAACAGGGGGAACACTGAAGCTTTCTTT
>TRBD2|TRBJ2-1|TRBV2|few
CASRPSGRGRSSYNEQFF
TGTGCCAGCAGGCCTAGCGGGAGGGGCCGTAGCTCCTACAATGAGCAGTTCTTC
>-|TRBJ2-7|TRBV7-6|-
CASSLTHLSYEQYF
TGTGCCAGCAGCTTAACACACCTCTCCTACGAGCAGTACTTC
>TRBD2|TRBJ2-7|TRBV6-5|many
CASSHCLAGAHEQYF
TGTGCCAGCAGCCACTGCTTAGCGGGAGCTCACGAGCAGTACTTC
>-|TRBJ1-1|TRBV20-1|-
CSAQGLFNAEAFF
TGCAGTGCTCAGGGCCTCTTTAACGCTGAAGCTTTCTTT
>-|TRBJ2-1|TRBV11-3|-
CARNWTTYNEQFF
TGTGCCCGCAACTGGACAACCTACAATGAGCAGTTCTTC
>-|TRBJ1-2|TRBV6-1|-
CASSEAGYTF
TGTGCCAGCAGTGAAGCAGGCTACACCTTC
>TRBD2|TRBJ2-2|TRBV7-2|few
CASSLVSSGGAYTGELFF
TGTGCCAGCAGCTTAGTATCTAGCGGGGGGGCCTACACCGGGGAGCTGTTTTTT
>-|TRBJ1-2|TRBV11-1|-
CASSLTDGTNYGYTF
TGTGCCAGCAGCTTAACGGACGGAACTAACTATGGCTACACCTTC
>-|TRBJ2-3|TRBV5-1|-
CASSLAGTYPAEDTQYF
TGCGCCAGCAGCTTGGCGGGGACCTACCCTGCCGAAGATACGCAGTATTTT
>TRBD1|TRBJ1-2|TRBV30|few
CAWREGTAYGYTF
TGTGCCTGGAGAGAAGGGACAGCCTATGGCTACACCTTC
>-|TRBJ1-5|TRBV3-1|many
CASSQDTGENQPQHF
TGTGCCAGCAGCCAAGATACCGGGGAAAATCAGCCCCAGCATTTT
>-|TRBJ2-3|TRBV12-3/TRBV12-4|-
CASSFQTGINTDTQYF
TGTGCCAGCAGTTTCCAGACAGGCATTAACACAGATACGCAGTATTTT
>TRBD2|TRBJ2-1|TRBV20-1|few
CSGYFLPGLAGHNEQFF
TGCAGTGGTTACTTCCTTCCGGGACTAGCGGGCCACAATGAGCAGTTCTTC
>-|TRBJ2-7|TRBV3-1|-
CASSQGRASYEQYF
TGTGCCAGCAGCCAAGGCAGGGCCTCCTACGAGCAGTACTTC